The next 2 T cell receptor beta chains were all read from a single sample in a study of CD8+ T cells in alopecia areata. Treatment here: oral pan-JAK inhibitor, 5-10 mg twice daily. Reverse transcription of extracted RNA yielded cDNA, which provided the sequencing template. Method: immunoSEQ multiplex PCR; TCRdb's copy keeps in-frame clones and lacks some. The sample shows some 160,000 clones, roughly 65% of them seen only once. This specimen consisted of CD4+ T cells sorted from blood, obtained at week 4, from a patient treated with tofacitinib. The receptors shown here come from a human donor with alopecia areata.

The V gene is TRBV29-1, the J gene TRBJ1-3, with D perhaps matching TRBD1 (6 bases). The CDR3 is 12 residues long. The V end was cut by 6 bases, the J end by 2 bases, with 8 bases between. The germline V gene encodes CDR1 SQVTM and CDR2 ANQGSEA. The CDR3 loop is CSVRGAGNTIYF. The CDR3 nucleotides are TGCAGCGTGAGGGGGGCTGGAAACACCATATATTTT.

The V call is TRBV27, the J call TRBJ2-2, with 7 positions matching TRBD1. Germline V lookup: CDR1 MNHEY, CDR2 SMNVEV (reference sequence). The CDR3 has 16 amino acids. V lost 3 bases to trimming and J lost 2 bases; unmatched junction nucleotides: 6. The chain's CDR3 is CASSFSGQTNTGELFF. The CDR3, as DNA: TGTGCCAGCAGTTTTTCGGGACAGACAAACACCGGGGAGCTGTTTTTT.